These 11 T cell receptor beta chains were sequenced from one sample in a study of blood T cell repertoires in COVID-19 (dated by TCRdb to 2020 to 2021). Libraries were constructed by the immunoSEQ multiplex PCR assay. The immuneACCESS repertoire file appears here via TCRdb, limited to in-frame rearrangements. These files lack a portion of the clones; in checked studies, under half of the deficit traces to unresolved V genes, and the cause of the others is not known. The sample records 110,000 to 150,000 clones, roughly 80% of which are singletons. The top ten clones comprise around 2.7% of the sample. Sequencing was performed on peripheral blood. The receptor source for this set is a woman of 80 years or more with acute or convalescent COVID-19.

The V and J genes are TRBV7-8 and TRBJ2-3; 9 bases map to TRBD1. Germline trimming cut 5 bases from V and 5 bases from J; bases unmatched to any gene: 8. The germline CDR1 and CDR2 sequences are SGHVS and FQNEAQ. This CDR3 is built from 15 residues. CDR3 sequence (DNA): TGTGCCAGCAGCATCCGGGACAGGGCCGGAGATACGCAGTATTTT. As protein: CASSIRDRAGDTQYF.

The V call is TRBV7-3, the J call TRBJ2-1; perhaps TRBD1 as D (6 bases). The germline gives CDR1 SGHTA, CDR2 FQGTGA. This CDR3 is built from 15 residues. Trimming removed 4 bases at V and 5 bases at J, with 15 bases between. CDR3 region: CASSSGQRENNEQFF. Here the CDR3 DNA reads TGTGCCAGCAGCTCTGGACAGAGAGAGAACAATGAGCAGTTCTTC.

This clone came up once. The chain's CDR3 is CASSYVGTGGYGYTF. The CDR3 DNA reads TGTGCCAGCAGTTACGTGGGGACGGGGGGCTATGGCTACACCTTC. The J gene is TRBJ1-2, the V gene TRBV6-2 or TRBV6-3, with a tentative D call TRBD1 (5 bases). The CDR3 length is 15 residues. Germline assignment: CDR1 MNHEY and CDR2 SVGEGT. Trimming pared 2 bases from V and 4 bases from J, leaving 14 bases between.

The V call is TRBV18, the J call TRBJ1-2; the D gene is possibly TRBD1 (6 bases). The CDR3 runs 13 residues. CDR1 and CDR2 (germline): KGHSH, LQKENI. Trimming stripped 3 bases from V and 4 bases from J, with 9 bases between. CDR3: CASSPPGVYGYTF. The CDR3 nucleotides are TGTGCCAGCTCACCCCCAGGGGTCTATGGCTACACCTTC.

The rearrangement links TRBV7-3 to TRBJ1-2, with 7 nucleotides matching TRBD1. The length of the CDR3 is 15 residues. V lost 5 bases and J lost 6; bases outside the gene matches: 12. Germline V CDR1 and CDR2: SGHTA, FQGTGA. As DNA, the CDR3 is TGTGCCAGCAGCCTTAGGGCAGGGGGGTTCGATGGCTACACCTTC. This translates into CASSLRAGGFDGYTF.

The J gene is TRBJ1-5, the V gene TRBV2; the match to TRBD1 covers 9 bases. V lost 6 bases to trimming and J lost 4 bases; unmatched junction nucleotides: 7. This CDR3 is 15 amino acids long. The germline V gene has CDR1 SNHLY and CDR2 FYNNEI. In DNA form, the CDR3 reads TGTGCCAGCAGGGGGGACAGGGTCAAGAATCAGCCCCAGCATTTT. It translates to CASRGDRVKNQPQHF.

The V and J genes are TRBV18 and TRBJ2-5; 8 bases match TRBD2. Germline-derived CDR1 and CDR2 are KGHSH and LQKENI. This CDR3 spans 16 amino acids. The V and J ends lost 0 bases and 5 bases, in that order; junction bases with no gene match: 8. The CDR3 nucleotides are TGTGCCAGCTCACCACCCAGCGGGGGACCAGGGGAGACCCAGTACTTC. Protein sequence: CASSPPSGGPGETQYF.

J is TRBJ1-1 and V is TRBV11-2; D ambiguous. The germline V gene encodes CDR1 SGHAT and CDR2 FQNNGV. The CDR3 covers 14 residues. V lost 2 bases and J 4 bases, leaving 11 bases between the germline ends. The CDR3 sequence is CASSLTRQTTEAFF. For the CDR3, the DNA is TGTGCCAGCAGCTTAACTAGACAAACCACTGAAGCTTTCTTT.

The gene calls are TRBV9 and TRBJ2-1, with 10 bases aligning to TRBD1. In germline, CDR1 is SGDLS, CDR2 YYNGEE. The V and J ends lost 0 bases and 9 bases, in that order; junction bases with no gene match: 9. The CDR3 loop spans 16 amino acids. The CDR3 bases are TGTGCCAGCAGCGTAGGACGGGACAGGGGTCGAGTTGAGCAGTTCTTC. Its protein product is CASSVGRDRGRVEQFF.

This clone was observed a handful of times. Other DNA sequences in the same sample also yield this CDR3. The V and J genes are TRBV10-3 and TRBJ1-1; TRBD1 agrees at 8 bases. V lost 9 bases to trimming and J lost 4 bases; unmatched junction nucleotides: 4. This CDR3 spans 12 amino acids. Germline loops: CDR1 ENHRY, CDR2 SYGVKD. Written as DNA, the CDR3 is TGTGCCATAGGACAGGGTCTCACTGAAGCTTTCTTT. Translated: CAIGQGLTEAFF.

CDR3 in amino acids: CSAGDSGYTF. CDR3 DNA sequence: TGCAGCGCGGGAGACTCTGGCTACACCTTC. The V gene is TRBV20-1, the J gene TRBJ1-2; D uncertain. The CDR3 loop spans 10 amino acids. CDR1 is DFQATT, CDR2 SNEGSKA, per germline (reference sequence).